Listed below are T cell receptor beta chains from one sample, sequenced in a study of T cells in Graves' hyperthyroidism and ophthalmopathy. In TCRdb, the multiplex PCR reads were re-called with MiXCR into one record per CDR3 protein. The sample lists hundreds of thousands of distinct CDR3 sequences, roughly 18% occurring once. Sequencing was done on a sample of blood. These TCRs come from a woman younger than 35 with Graves' ophthalmopathy. The CDR3 runs from the conserved cysteine through the conserved F or W. A D gene is named only where the DNA matches it firmly. Only some rows state a clone size, as once, few, many or a class for expanded clones.

>NA|TRBV28|many|TRBJ2-7|13
CASSLSRANEQYF
TGTGCCAGCAGTTTGTCCAGGGCCAACGAGCAGTACTTC
>NA|TRBV28|NA|TRBJ1-4|12
CASSYSREKLFF
TGTGCCAGCAGTTACTCGAGGGAAAAACTGTTTTTT
>NA|TRBV20-1|NA|TRBJ2-5|11
CSARESLREYF
TGCAGTGCTAGAGAGTCCCTCAGGGAGTACTTC
>NA|TRBV5-1|many|TRBJ1-6|14
CASSSGGKLDPLHF
TGCGCCAGCAGCTCCGGGGGCAAGTTGGATCCCCTCCACTTT
>NA|TRBV6-2/TRBV6-3|NA|TRBJ2-7|12
CASFTKTYEQYF
TGTGCCAGCTTCACGAAGACTTACGAGCAGTACTTC
>NA|TRBV20-1|NA|TRBJ1-2|16
CSAAIAGDEGGHGYTF
TGCAGTGCGGCCATTGCCGGGGACGAAGGGGGGCATGGCTACACCTTC
>TRBD1|TRBV12-3/TRBV12-4|many|TRBJ1-1|15
CASRPYTGGVTEAFF
TGTGCCAGCAGACCGTACACAGGGGGAGTCACTGAAGCTTTCTTT
>NA|TRBV29-1|many|TRBJ1-1|16
CSVFGRSNMMDTEAFF
TGCAGCGTTTTTGGGCGGTCAAACATGATGGACACTGAAGCTTTCTTT
>NA|TRBV28|NA|TRBJ1-3|16
CASSLGNLASGNTIYF
TGTGCCAGCAGTTTGGGCAATCTGGCTTCTGGAAACACCATATATTTT
>NA|TRBV7-2|NA|TRBJ1-2|13
CASSSLTIGGYTF
TGTGCCAGCAGCTCCCTCACAATTGGCGGCTACACCTTC
>TRBD2|TRBV6-6|many|TRBJ2-1|16
CASSYSGGLAVFEQFF
TGTGCCAGCAGTTACTCGGGTGGACTAGCTGTCTTTGAGCAGTTCTTC
>NA|TRBV20-1|many|TRBJ1-5|14
CSAVGGSQNQPQHF
TGCAGTGCGGTGGGGGGATCCCAAAATCAGCCCCAGCATTTT
>NA|TRBV6-1|few|TRBJ1-2|11
CASSEPGGYTF
TGTGCCAGCAGTGAACCGGGCGGCTACACCTTC
>TRBD2|TRBV7-3|many|TRBJ2-1|15
CASSFPTSGRNEQFF
TGTGCCAGCAGCTTCCCGACTAGCGGGCGGAATGAGCAGTTCTTC
>NA|TRBV24-1|NA|TRBJ1-2|15
CATSAASDRNYGFTF
TGTGCCACCAGTGCCGCTTCTGACAGAAACTATGGCTTCACCTTC
>NA|TRBV6-5|many|TRBJ2-5|13
CASSYLAEETQYF
TGTGCCAGCAGTTACTTGGCAGAAGAGACCCAGTACTTC
>NA|TRBV11-2|many|TRBJ2-4|19
CASSTRWRGLEVAKNIQYF
TGTGCCAGCAGCACCCGGTGGAGGGGGCTGGAGGTAGCCAAAAACATTCAGTACTTC
>TRBD1|TRBV7-9|many|TRBJ1-1|17
CASSLFRTGSMNTEAFF
TGTGCCAGCAGCTTATTTAGGACAGGAAGCATGAACACTGAAGCTTTCTTT
>NA|TRBV24-1|NA|TRBJ1-6|13
CATSATANSPLHF
TGTGCCACCAGTGCGACAGCTAATTCACCCCTCCACTTT
>NA|TRBV5-6|few|TRBJ2-7|15
CASSYFLAGQYEQYF
TGTGCCAGCAGCTATTTTCTAGCTGGCCAATACGAGCAGTACTTC
>TRBD1|TRBV4-1|NA|TRBJ1-6|17
CASSQEIPGQGGSPLHF
TGCGCCAGCAGCCAAGAAATCCCCGGACAGGGGGGTTCACCCCTCCACTTT
>NA|TRBV5-6|NA|TRBJ1-2|16
CASSFMATGPQGGYTF
TGTGCCAGCAGCTTTATGGCAACCGGGCCCCAAGGAGGCTACACCTTC